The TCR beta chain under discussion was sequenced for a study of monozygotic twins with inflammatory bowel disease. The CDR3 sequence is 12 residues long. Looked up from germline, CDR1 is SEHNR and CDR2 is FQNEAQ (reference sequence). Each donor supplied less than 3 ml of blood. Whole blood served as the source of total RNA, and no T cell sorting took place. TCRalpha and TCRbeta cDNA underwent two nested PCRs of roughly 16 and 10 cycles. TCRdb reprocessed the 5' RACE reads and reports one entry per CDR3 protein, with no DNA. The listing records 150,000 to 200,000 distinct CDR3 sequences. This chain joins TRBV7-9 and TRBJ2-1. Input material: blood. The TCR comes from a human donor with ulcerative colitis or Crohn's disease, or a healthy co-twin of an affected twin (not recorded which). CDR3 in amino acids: CASSYTNNEQFF.